These 27 T cell receptor beta chains originate from one sample sequenced in a study of blood T cell repertoires in COVID-19. Produced via immunoSEQ multiplex PCR; TCRdb's table is partial and in-frame only. The table has some 87,000 clones, around 94% seen once. Sequenced: peripheral blood. These receptors came from a woman in her sixties or seventies with active COVID-19.

V and J are TRBV28 and TRBJ2-3, with TRBD2 matching over 10 bases. The germline V gene encodes CDR1 MDHEN and CDR2 SYDVKM. This CDR3 contains 17 residues. The junction had 15 bases not matched to a gene; V was cut back by 10 bases and J by 2 bases. The CDR3 DNA is TGTGCCACTAACTCGGGACTAGCGACCCGGAACACAGATACGCAGTATTTT. It encodes CATNSGLATRNTDTQYF.

V and J are TRBV5-5 and TRBJ1-1; maybe TRBD1 (6 bases). With 4 bases removed from V and 1 base from J, the gap between germline ends came to 11 bases. Germline values: CDR1 SGHKS, CDR2 YYEKEE (reference sequence). This CDR3 comprises 14 residues. CDR3 DNA sequence: TGTGCCAGCAGCCCCGGGACACCGAACACTGAAGCTTTCTTT. Residues: CASSPGTPNTEAFF.

The J gene is TRBJ2-2, the V gene TRBV6-2 or TRBV6-3; tentatively, D is TRBD2 (5 bases). CDR3 length equals 13 residues. The germline V gene encodes CDR1 MNHEY and CDR2 SVGEGT. The V and J ends lost 2 bases and 5 bases respectively, with 6 bases between them. The CDR3: CASSYTGTGELFF. The CDR3 DNA is TGTGCCAGCAGTTACACGGGGACCGGGGAGCTGTTTTTT.

This clone was detected once. The chain carries TRBV28 and TRBJ1-2; 9 nucleotides agree with TRBD1. J was trimmed by 7 bases and V by 3 bases; bases with no gene match: 6. The CDR3 consists of 14 residues. CDR1 is MDHEN and CDR2 is SYDVKM in the germline V gene. The CDR3 sequence is CASSLGQGSSGYTF. The CDR3, as DNA: TGTGCCAGCAGTTTGGGACAGGGAAGCAGTGGCTACACCTTC.

V gene TRBV7-9 combines with J gene TRBJ2-7; TRBD1 matches 8 bases. Germline V gives CDR1 SEHNR, CDR2 FQNEAQ (reference sequence). J lost 1 base, V lost 2 bases, and 4 bases had no gene match. This CDR3 contains 15 residues. DNA of the CDR3: TGTGCCAGCAGCTTAACAGGGGGATCGTCCTACGAGCAGTACTTC. Encoded protein: CASSLTGGSSYEQYF.

The genes are TRBV3-1 (or the pseudogene TRBV3-2) and TRBJ2-1; 9 bases line up with TRBD2. This CDR3 region has 16 residues. Germline CDR1 LGHDT, CDR2 YNNKEL (reference sequence). The junction had 8 bases not matched to a gene; V was cut back by 0 bases and J by 8 bases. CDR3 sequence (DNA): TGTGCCAGCAGCCAAGAAAGGCGGGAGGGCCGTCATGAGCAGTTCTTC. Translating gives CASSQERREGRHEQFF.

The chain combines TRBV5-1 with TRBJ2-1; 8 bases map to TRBD2. V shed 4 bases, J shed 6 bases, and the junction held 9 bases outside the gene matches. Germline CDR1 is SGHRS and CDR2 is YFSETQ. The CDR3 sequence is 15 residues long. CDR3 sequence: CASSPGGGGPNEQFF. The DNA of the CDR3 is TGCGCCAGCAGCCCGGGAGGGGGGGGTCCCAATGAGCAGTTCTTC.

This sequence joins TRBV13 and TRBJ1-5; 7 bases are a match to TRBD1. The CDR3 runs 17 residues. From germline, CDR1 is PRHDT and CDR2 FYEKMQ (reference sequence). V gave up 6 bases and J gave up 5 bases; unmatched junction bases: 16. CDR3 DNA sequence: TGTGCCAGCAGGCCAGACAGGGTTCGGGGGAGTTATCAGCCCCAGCATTTT. Translating it yields CASRPDRVRGSYQPQHF.

The rearrangement links TRBV7-3 to TRBJ2-1; D is possibly TRBD2 (6 bases). CDR1 SGHTA and CDR2 FQGTGA come from the germline V gene. The CDR3 runs to 15 residues. V shed 5 bases and J shed 9 bases, with 20 bases lying between them. CDR3 coding DNA: TGTGCCAGCAGCCCAAAAAGGGCTGGGGGGTTTGAGCAGTTCTTC. Translated, it gives CASSPKRAGGFEQFF. The full variable domain, its missing parts supplied by reference TRBV7-3 and TRBJ2-1, is GAGVSQTPSNKVTEKGKYVELRCDPISGHTALYWYRQSLGQGPEFLIYFQGTGAADDSGLPNDRFFAVRPEGSVSTLKIQRTERGDSAVYLCASSPKRAGGFEQFFGPGTRLTVL.

This clone has a single count. The rearrangement joins TRBV6-5 to TRBJ2-3; 7 bases agree with TRBD2. Unmatched junction bases numbered 10, after V lost 4 bases and J lost 6 bases. CDR1 and CDR2 from the germline V gene are MNHEY and SVGAGI. The CDR3 loop spans 15 amino acids. In DNA form, the CDR3 reads TGTGCCAGCAGTTCCACCCCAGCGGGGACCGATACGCAGTATTTT. Amino acids: CASSSTPAGTDTQYF.

Written as DNA, the CDR3 is TGTGCCAGCAGCCAAGGAGGGGGGGCCTCCTACGAGCAGTACTTC. Its protein is CASSQGGGASYEQYF. The chain recombines TRBV4-2 with TRBJ2-7; maybe TRBD2 (7 bases). The V and J ends lost 1 base and 0 bases respectively, with 10 bases between them. The V gene's germline CDR1 is LGHNA and CDR2 YNFKEQ. This CDR3 is built from 15 residues.

The chain joins TRBV28 to TRBJ2-2; D is perhaps TRBD1 (5 bases). The germline V gene encodes CDR1 MDHEN and CDR2 SYDVKM. CDR3 length: 14 residues. V lost 2 bases and J lost 7, with 11 bases in between. CDR3: CASSLGPGYGELFF. CDR3 coding DNA: TGTGCCAGCAGTTTAGGTCCAGGGTACGGGGAGCTGTTTTTT.

The rearrangement uses TRBV28 and TRBJ1-2; 7 nucleotides line up with TRBD1. This CDR3 spans 15 amino acids. Germline loops: CDR1 MDHEN, CDR2 SYDVKM. V shed 5 bases and J 5 bases; nucleotides not matched to a gene: 11. The CDR3 DNA reads TGTGCCAGCAGTCCCAGCCGAACAGGGGATTATGGCTACACCTTC. Amino acids: CASSPSRTGDYGYTF.

V usage is TRBV6-6 and J usage is TRBJ1-6, with D possibly being TRBD1 (5 bases). Trimming stripped 2 bases from V and 10 bases from J, with 12 bases between. The CDR3 has 14 residues. CDR1 and CDR2 from the germline V gene are MNHNY and SVGAGI (reference sequence). The CDR3 reads CASSYVQGNSPLHF. The CDR3 region has the DNA TGTGCCAGCAGTTACGTTCAGGGAAACTCACCCCTCCACTTT.

This chain connects TRBV2 to TRBJ1-2; D perhaps matches TRBD1 (6 bases). This CDR3 has 16 amino acids. Trimming took off 7 bases at V and 1 base at J, with 19 bases between the two ends. Germline V gives CDR1 SNHLY, CDR2 FYNNEI. CDR3 sequence reads: CASTRQRDIINYGYTF. Here the CDR3 DNA reads TGTGCCAGCACTCGACAGAGGGACATTATTAACTATGGCTACACCTTC.

The chain is built from TRBV6-6 and TRBJ1-1; D unresolved. CDR3 length equals 14 residues. The germline V gene encodes CDR1 MNHNY and CDR2 SVGAGI (reference sequence). With 5 bases removed from V and 0 bases from J, the gap between germline ends came to 10 bases. CDR3 nucleotide sequence: TGTGCCAGCAGTCTACGGGGTTTGAACACTGAAGCTTTCTTT. This gives the protein CASSLRGLNTEAFF.

The V gene is TRBV5-4, the J gene TRBJ2-1; the D gene is possibly TRBD2 (5 bases). Deletions cut 2 bases from V and 6 bases from J, with 18 bases between. CDR3 size: 16 residues. The germline gives CDR1 SGHNT, CDR2 YYREEE (reference sequence). CDR3: CASSFGRRRVGNEQFF. The CDR3 bases are TGTGCCAGCAGCTTTGGCCGCAGGCGGGTGGGCAATGAGCAGTTCTTC.

The chain carries TRBV18 and TRBJ2-2; 8 nucleotides align to TRBD1. This CDR3 spans 15 amino acids. After removal of 4 bases from V and 5 bases from J, the junction contained 6 bases not matched to a gene. Per the germline V gene, CDR1 is KGHSH and CDR2 is LQKENI. CDR3 sequence reads: CASSLGQVRTGELFF. CDR3 sequence (DNA): TGTGCCAGCTCACTGGGACAGGTCAGGACCGGGGAGCTGTTTTTT.

This clone was seen once. J is TRBJ2-7 and V is TRBV4-3; maybe TRBD1 (5 bases). Per the germline V gene, CDR1 is LGHNA and CDR2 is YSLEER. Trimming shortened V by 0 bases and J by 3 bases, and 15 bases separated the two germline ends. This CDR3 is 16 amino acids long. The CDR3 nucleotides read TGCGCCAGCAGCCAAGACCTTTCCAGGGCAGTCTACGAGCAGTACTTC. Translating gives CASSQDLSRAVYEQYF.

V and J are TRBV4-1 and TRBJ1-5; a possible D gene is TRBD1 (5 bases). The CDR3 sequence is 14 residues long. V shed 0 bases and J shed 7 bases, with 10 bases lying between them. Germline V gives CDR1 MGHRA, CDR2 YSYEKL. CDR3 bases: TGCGCCAGCAGCCAAGATAGACAGACCCAGCCCCAGCATTTT. Amino acids: CASSQDRQTQPQHF.

The chain has TRBV4-3 and TRBJ2-7; TRBD1 agrees at 9 bases. V dropped 0 bases and J dropped 4; count of bases not matched to a gene: 7. Germline V CDR1 and CDR2: LGHNA, YSLEER. This CDR3 contains 16 residues. The CDR3 nucleotides are TGCGCCAGCAGCCAAGAAGTGGGGACAGGGAGGTACGAGCAGTACTTC. The encoded protein is CASSQEVGTGRYEQYF.

This sequence joins TRBV5-6 and TRBJ2-3; D is perhaps TRBD2 (6 bases). V lost 4 bases and J lost 7, with 10 bases in between. Per the germline V gene, CDR1 is SGHDT and CDR2 is YYEEEE. CDR3 length: 12 amino acids. The DNA for the CDR3 is TGTGCCAGCAGCCTGGGACTCAATACGCAGTATTTT. Its translation is CASSLGLNTQYF.

The CDR3 nucleotides are TGTGCCATCAGTTTGGACAGGGACTATAATTCACCCCTCCACTTT. Protein product: CAISLDRDYNSPLHF. The V gene is TRBV10-3, the J gene TRBJ1-6; TRBD1 matches 8 bases. V shed 5 bases and J 3 bases; nucleotides not matched to a gene: 3. Per germline, CDR1 ENHRY and CDR2 SYGVKD. This CDR3 has 15 amino acids.

This chain joins TRBV5-1 and TRBJ2-7; 10 nucleotides line up with TRBD1. From germline, CDR1 is SGHRS and CDR2 YFSETQ. CDR3 length: 14 residues. The V gene end was trimmed by 0 bases and the J gene end by 6 bases; junction bases not matched to a gene: 3. CDR3 region: CASSLGQGASEQYF. CDR3 coding DNA: TGCGCCAGCAGCTTGGGACAGGGGGCCTCCGAGCAGTACTTC.

The CDR3 is CASSPFGGSRKTQYF. CDR3 nucleotide sequence: TGTGCCAGCTCACCATTCGGCGGCTCCCGGAAGACCCAGTACTTC. V usage is TRBV18 and J usage is TRBJ2-5; no definite D call. V lost 2 bases and J lost 6, with 16 bases in between. There are 15 residues in the CDR3. The germline V gene encodes CDR1 KGHSH and CDR2 LQKENI.

The chain is built from TRBV9 and TRBJ2-2; 7 nucleotides line up with TRBD1. V gave up 3 bases and J gave up 5 bases; unmatched junction bases: 7. Germline V gene sequence: CDR1 SGDLS, CDR2 YYNGEE. The CDR3 loop spans 15 amino acids. CDR3 coding DNA: TGTGCCAGCAGCGGCTCGGGACAGCCAACCGGGGAGCTGTTTTTT. Its protein is CASSGSGQPTGELFF.

The CDR3 DNA reads as TGCGCCAGCAGCAATACCTGGGACAGGGCCCTGCGCGAAGGTGAAAAACTGTTTTTT. The encoded protein is CASSNTWDRALREGEKLFF. The gene calls are TRBV5-1 and TRBJ1-4, with 9 bases fitting TRBD1. Germline values: CDR1 SGHRS, CDR2 YFSETQ. The CDR3 is made up of 19 amino acids. Trimming removed 4 bases from V and 7 bases from J; junction bases left unmatched: 20.